Each of the 28 T cell receptor beta chains below was sequenced from the same sample in a study of blood T cells in healthy people across ages. A second PCR of roughly 7 to 11 cycles used a sample-barcoded 5' primer and a J-beta primer mix. In TCRdb, the 5' RACE reads were re-called with MiXCR into one record per CDR3 protein. The table shows 650,000 to 700,000 distinct CDR3 sequences, with about 51% occurring only once. The source material was blood. These receptors all stem from a woman older than 75 in good health.

This clonotype was seen at least ten times. The chain has TRBV9 and TRBJ2-4; 8 positions agree with TRBD2. The CDR3 consists of 15 residues. The ends lost 0 bases at V and 6 bases at J; junction bases unmatched: 5. CDR1 and CDR2 from the germline V gene are SGDLS and YYNGEE. The CDR3 loop reads CASSVEGAGGNIQYF. For the CDR3, the DNA is TGTGCCAGCAGCGTAGAAGGGGCGGGGGGAAACATTCAGTACTTC.

The V call is TRBV12-3 or TRBV12-4, the J call TRBJ1-1, with TRBD1 matching 9 bases. J was trimmed by 6 bases and V by 6 bases; bases with no gene match: 11. This CDR3 is 15 amino acids long. Here the CDR3 DNA reads TGTGCCAGCAGACAAGCAGACAGGGGGGACGCTGAAGCTTTCTTT. Protein product: CASRQADRGDAEAFF.

This clonotype was recorded at least ten times. The chain uses TRBV3-1 and TRBJ2-3; no reliable D call. This CDR3 region has 13 residues. The ends were cut back, 4 bases at V and 1 base at J, with 6 bases in the middle. CDR1 is LGHDT and CDR2 is YNNKEL in the germline V gene (reference sequence). CDR3 sequence: CASSPGRTDTQYF. The CDR3 DNA follows: TGTGCCAGCAGCCCCGGGCGCACAGATACGCAGTATTTT.

In DNA, the CDR3 is TGTGCCAGCAGTACGGGAGAGAGTGGCTACACCTTC. Protein: CASSTGESGYTF. The chain has TRBV6-6 and TRBJ1-2; D gene uncertain. V lost 5 bases to trimming and J lost 7 bases, with 11 bases between them. The CDR3 is 12 residues long. Germline CDR1 is MNHNY and CDR2 is SVGAGI (reference sequence).

The chain couples TRBV11-2 to TRBJ2-1; 9 bases map to TRBD2. Germline V gene sequence: CDR1 SGHAT, CDR2 FQNNGV. Trimming at V came to 5 bases and at J to 4 bases, leaving 18 bases not matched to a gene. This CDR3 region has 19 residues. The CDR3 reads CASSLRAGGPPEVYNEQFF. The DNA of the CDR3 is TGTGCCAGCAGCCTCCGAGCGGGAGGCCCCCCGGAGGTTTACAATGAGCAGTTCTTC.

This clonotype was counted at least ten times. CDR3 amino acids: CSAKRWVGGSSYNEQFF. The CDR3 DNA reads TGCAGTGCGAAGAGATGGGTAGGGGGTAGCTCCTACAATGAGCAGTTCTTC. The V gene is TRBV20-1, the J gene TRBJ2-1; D perhaps matches TRBD1 (6 bases). The CDR3 sequence is 17 residues long. Germline CDR1 is DFQATT and CDR2 is SNEGSKA (reference sequence). The V and J ends lost 6 bases and 0 bases respectively, with 21 bases between them.

This clonotype was counted a few times. The chain couples TRBV5-1 to TRBJ2-7, with D possibly being TRBD2 (6 bases). The J call may be faulty, since TRBJ2-5 better matches the DNA end. This CDR3 contains 16 residues. CDR1 and CDR2 (germline): SGHRS, YFSETQ. The CDR3 here is CASSLATGTYRETQYF. The CDR3 DNA sequence: TGCGCCAGCAGCTTGGCCACCGGGACTTACAGGGAGACCCAGTACTTC.

With respect to this clonotype: A much larger clonotype is one base distant, so this may be a read error. The V gene is TRBV18, the J gene TRBJ2-1; 10 bases fit TRBD2. The CDR3 sequence is 15 residues long. Germline-derived CDR1 and CDR2 are KGHSH and LQKENI. CDR3 in amino acids: CASSPPSSGSVEQFF. DNA for the CDR3: TGTGCCAGCTCTCCACCTTCTAGCGGGAGCGTCGAGCAGTTCTTC.

V gene TRBV14 combines with J gene TRBJ2-6, with D tentatively TRBD2 (5 bases). The CDR3 has 16 residues. Per germline, CDR1 SGHDN and CDR2 FVKESK. V was shortened by 1 base and J by 0 bases, with 7 bases between the two germline ends. The CDR3 loop is CASSQARVSGANVLTF. The CDR3 nucleotides read TGTGCCAGCAGCCAAGCGAGGGTCTCTGGGGCCAACGTCCTGACTTTC.

Ten or more counts support this clonotype. The chain links TRBV20-1 to TRBJ1-1; no definite D call. The CDR3 consists of 12 residues. Germline values: CDR1 DFQATT, CDR2 SNEGSKA (reference sequence). Trimming left V 6 bases short and J 5 bases short, with 13 bases between. Written as DNA, the CDR3 is TGCAGTGCACCTGGTGGTGGGACTGAAGCTTTCTTT. Translating gives CSAPGGGTEAFF.

The V and J genes are TRBV24-1 and TRBJ2-1, with 9 bases aligning to TRBD2. The germline gives CDR1 KGHDR, CDR2 SFDVKD. Trimming took 4 bases from V and 5 from J; bases not matched to a gene: 2. There are 14 residues in the CDR3. The chain's CDR3 is CATSEAGGNNEQFF. CDR3 bases: TGTGCCACCAGTGAGGCGGGGGGGAACAATGAGCAGTTCTTC.

This clonotype has a handful of counts. The chain uses TRBV6-5 and TRBJ2-2, with D perhaps matching TRBD2 (5 bases). The germline gives CDR1 MNHEY, CDR2 SVGAGI. CDR3 length: 20 residues. V was shortened by 4 bases and J by 1 base, with 25 bases between the two germline ends. CDR3 sequence: CASSWVVRGLVTQNTGELFF. The CDR3 DNA reads as TGTGCCAGCAGTTGGGTAGTAAGAGGGTTGGTCACACAGAACACCGGGGAGCTGTTTTTT.

A few counts support this clonotype. A single base separates this from a much larger clone, so it may be a read error. This chain links TRBV14 with TRBJ2-7, with D possibly matching TRBD1 (6 bases). Germline CDR1 is SGHDN and CDR2 is FVKESK. CDR3 length: 15 amino acids. In DNA, the CDR3 is TGTGCCAGCGGCCACAGGGACATTAATCCCTACGAGCAGTACTTC. It translates to CASGHRDINPYEQYF.

The chain has TRBV27 and TRBJ1-2; D is undetermined. The germline V gene encodes CDR1 MNHEY and CDR2 SMNVEV (reference sequence). Deletions cut 3 bases from V and 4 bases from J, with 12 bases between. The CDR3 is 14 residues long. CDR3 protein: CASSLRGTSYGYTF. CDR3 nucleotide sequence: TGTGCCAGCAGTTTGCGGGGAACCTCCTATGGCTACACCTTC.

The chain employs TRBV6-5 and TRBJ2-7; 9 bases are a match to TRBD2. V gave up 4 bases and J gave up 0 bases; unmatched junction bases: 4. The CDR3 consists of 15 residues. CDR1 is MNHEY and CDR2 is SVGAGI in the germline V gene. The CDR3 DNA sequence: TGTGCCAGCAGTTTACAGACTAGCGGCTCCTACGAGCAGTACTTC. Residues: CASSLQTSGSYEQYF.

This clonotype was recorded a few times. The chain links TRBV28 to TRBJ2-3; TRBD2 agrees at 9 bases. The CDR3 extends over 16 amino acids. Trimming cost V 5 bases and J 4 bases; bases outside gene matches: 10. Germline V gene data show CDR1 as MDHEN and CDR2 as SYDVKM. CDR3 sequence (DNA): TGTGCCAGCAGTGTCGTGGCGGGAGGGCCCCCAGATACGCAGTATTTT. This encodes CASSVVAGGPPDTQYF. The variable domain in full, with the rest retrieved from reference TRBV28 and TRBJ2-3, is DVKVTQSSRYLVKRTGEKVFLECVQDMDHENMFWYRQDPGLGLRLIYFSYDVKMKEKGDIPEGYSVSREKKERFSLILESASTNQTSMYLCASSVVAGGPPDTQYFGPGTRLTVL.

This clonotype came up a few times. The rearrangement uses TRBV6-5 and TRBJ2-5, with D perhaps matching TRBD1 (6 bases). CDR1 and CDR2 (germline): MNHEY, SVGAGI. Trimming pared 1 base from V and 11 bases from J, leaving 17 bases between. The CDR3 is 14 residues long. The CDR3 DNA is TGTGCCAGCAGTTACTGGACAGCGAGCAATGAGCAGTACTTC. This sequence encodes CASSYWTASNEQYF.

About this clonotype itself: One end of the junction varies from germline; a read error may be responsible. The gene calls are TRBV3-1 and TRBJ2-1; 12 positions agree with TRBD1. Germline lookup yields CDR1 LGHDT and CDR2 YNNKEL (reference sequence). CDR3 length: 13 amino acids. CDR3: CVSRGQGANEQFF. CDR3 in DNA: TGTGTCAGCAGGGGACAGGGGGCTAATGAGCAGTTCTTC.

The rearrangement joins TRBV28 to TRBJ2-2; D gene uncertain. Germline CDR1 reads MDHEN; CDR2 reads SYDVKM. Deletions cut 3 bases from V and 6 bases from J, with 14 bases between. There are 15 residues in the CDR3. Here the CDR3 DNA reads TGTGCCAGCAGTTTCGTGTCGAGAAGATCCGGGGAGCTGTTTTTT. Translated: CASSFVSRRSGELFF. The whole variable domain, remainder taken from reference TRBV28 and TRBJ2-2, is DVKVTQSSRYLVKRTGEKVFLECVQDMDHENMFWYRQDPGLGLRLIYFSYDVKMKEKGDIPEGYSVSREKKERFSLILESASTNQTSMYLCASSFVSRRSGELFFGEGSRLTVL.

The gene calls are TRBV12-3 or TRBV12-4 and TRBJ2-3, with TRBD2 identical over 7 bases. Trimming at V came to 2 bases and at J to 4 bases, leaving 6 bases not matched to a gene. This CDR3 region has 15 residues. This CDR3 is CASSLSREAPDTQYF. CDR3 nucleotides: TGTGCCAGCAGTTTATCCCGGGAGGCCCCAGATACGCAGTATTTT.

This clonotype was counted many times. The gene calls are TRBV20-1 and TRBJ2-1; 9 bases agree with TRBD2. This CDR3 comprises 17 residues. Germline lookup yields CDR1 DFQATT and CDR2 SNEGSKA (reference sequence). J lost 7 bases, V lost 3 bases, and 16 bases had no gene match. The CDR3 here is CSARMGRVAGDRNEQFF. The CDR3, as DNA: TGCAGTGCTAGGATGGGGCGGGTAGCGGGAGATCGTAATGAGCAGTTCTTC.

This clonotype was recorded many times. The chain joins TRBV12-3 or TRBV12-4 to TRBJ1-2, with D hard to call. The ends were cut back, 6 bases at V and 7 bases at J, with 15 bases in the middle. The CDR3 is 13 amino acids. CDR3 amino acids: CASSPGPTTGYTF. Written as DNA, the CDR3 is TGTGCCAGCAGCCCCGGACCGACTACTGGCTACACCTTC.

The rearrangement uses TRBV4-2 and TRBJ2-2; 7 nucleotides match TRBD2. CDR1 and CDR2 from the germline V gene are LGHNA and YNFKEQ. The CDR3 spans 16 residues. V gave up 1 base and J gave up 4 bases; unmatched junction bases: 6. DNA for the CDR3: TGTGCCAGCAGCCAAGTCGGGACTACCCTCACCGGGGAGCTGTTTTTT. Translation gives CASSQVGTTLTGELFF.

The rearrangement links TRBV5-1 to TRBJ2-3, with 13 bases identical to TRBD2. Germline CDR1 and CDR2: SGHRS and YFSETQ. J lost 5 bases, V lost 0 bases, and 9 bases had no gene match. This CDR3 is built from 18 residues. For the CDR3, the DNA is TGCGCCAGCAGCTTGGCGGGACTAGCGGGGAGGAATATAGATACGCAGTATTTT. Its translation: CASSLAGLAGRNIDTQYF.

This sequence joins TRBV4-3 and TRBJ1-5; D unresolved. The CDR3 is 15 amino acids. Germline V gene lookup returns CDR1 LGHNA and CDR2 YSLEER. V was cut by 1 base and J by 6 bases, with 13 bases left in between. The CDR3, as DNA: TGCGCCAGCAGCCAAGGGGCGGTCTTCGGTCAGCCCCAGCATTTT. Its protein product is CASSQGAVFGQPQHF.

The chain joins TRBV6-5 to TRBJ2-1; D gene ambiguous. The germline V and J ends were trimmed by 5 bases and 2 bases, with 10 bases remaining between them. Germline lookup yields CDR1 MNHEY and CDR2 SVGAGI. The CDR3 loop spans 14 amino acids. The CDR3 reads CASSGRAPYNEQFF. CDR3 sequence (DNA): TGTGCCAGCAGTGGTCGAGCCCCCTACAATGAGCAGTTCTTC.

With respect to this clonotype: Being one base from a much bigger clone, this may be a read error. The chain links TRBV3-1 to TRBJ2-6, with D perhaps being TRBD1 or TRBD2 (5 bases each). Germline CDR1 and CDR2: LGHDT and YNNKEL (reference sequence). The CDR3 totals 14 residues. In DNA, the CDR3 is TGTGCCAGCATGAGGGGCTCTGGGGCCGACGTCCTGACTTTC. Protein product: CASMRGSGADVLTF.

V gene TRBV20-1 combines with J gene TRBJ2-1, with 11 nucleotides matching TRBD2. CDR1 and CDR2 (germline): DFQATT, SNEGSKA (reference sequence). This CDR3 is built from 16 residues. V dropped 0 bases and J dropped 7; count of bases not matched to a gene: 8. The CDR3 region is CSARDSGRASGNEQFF. As DNA, the CDR3 is TGCAGTGCTAGAGATAGCGGGAGGGCGAGTGGTAATGAGCAGTTCTTC.